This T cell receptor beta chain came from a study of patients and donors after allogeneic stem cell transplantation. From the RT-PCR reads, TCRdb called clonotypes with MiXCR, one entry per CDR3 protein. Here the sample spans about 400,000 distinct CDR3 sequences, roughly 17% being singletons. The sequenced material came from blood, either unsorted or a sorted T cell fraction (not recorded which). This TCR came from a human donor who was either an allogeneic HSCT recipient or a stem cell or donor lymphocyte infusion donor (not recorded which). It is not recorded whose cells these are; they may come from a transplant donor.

The CDR3: CASSFPLNTGELFF. In nucleotides, the CDR3 is TGCGCCAGCAGTTTCCCTTTGAACACCGGGGAGCTGTTTTTT. The chain joins TRBV5-1 to TRBJ2-2, with no clear D. The CDR3 loop spans 14 amino acids. Germline V lookup: CDR1 SGHRS, CDR2 YFSETQ. The ends were cut back, 5 bases at V and 1 base at J, with 9 bases in the middle.